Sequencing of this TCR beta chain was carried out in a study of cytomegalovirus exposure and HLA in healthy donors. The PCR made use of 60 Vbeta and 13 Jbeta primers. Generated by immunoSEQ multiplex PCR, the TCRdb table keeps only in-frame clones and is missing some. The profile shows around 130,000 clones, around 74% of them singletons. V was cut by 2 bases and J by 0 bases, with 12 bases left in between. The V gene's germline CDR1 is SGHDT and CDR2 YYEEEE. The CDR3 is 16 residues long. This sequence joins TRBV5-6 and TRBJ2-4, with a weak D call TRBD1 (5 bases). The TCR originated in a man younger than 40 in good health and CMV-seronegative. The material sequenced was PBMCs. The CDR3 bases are TGTGCCAGCAGCTTTAAAGGGGTCCTAGCCAAAAACATTCAGTACTTC. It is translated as CASSFKGVLAKNIQYF.